The 2 T cell receptor beta chains below all came from one sample that was sequenced in a study of shared clonotypes between healthy human individuals (TCRdb year 2020). For the CD8 naive samples, CD45RO-negative cells were positively selected for CCR7, yielding a CD45RA+CCR7+ population from which TemRA cells were excluded. The method was the immunoSEQ multiplex PCR assay. TCRdb carries this immuneACCESS record with in-frame sequences only. Its versions omit some clonotypes, under half of them owing to an unresolved V gene in the studies checked, with the rest unexplained. This sample lists about 1,800,000 clones; about 95% were detected once. The ten most abundant clones make up approximately 1.2% of the sample. The specimen sequenced was naive CD8+ T cells sorted from blood. This sample's cell subset or site label indicates: CD45RA+CCR7+. The source of these receptors is a man between 18 and 29 years old in good health.

The chain recombines TRBV27 with TRBJ1-1; no clear D gene. Germline-derived CDR1 and CDR2 are MNHEY and SMNVEV (reference sequence). V gave up 4 bases and J gave up 4 bases, with 10 bases separating them. The CDR3 is 13 residues long. CDR3 DNA sequence: TGTGCCAGCAGTTATTCCGAGAGCACTGAAGCTTTCTTT. Translated, it gives CASSYSESTEAFF.

The chain employs TRBV21-1 and TRBJ1-2; the table's D call TRBD1 went unverified against the DNA. TRBV21-1 is a pseudogene. This CDR3 has 11 amino acids. CDR3 nucleotide sequence: TGTGCCAGCAGCAGTGACAGGGGCTACACCTTC. It translates to CASSSDRGYTF.